This entry lists 29 T cell receptor beta chains sequenced from one sample in a study of blood T cells in healthy people across ages. The second PCR ran about 6 to 11 cycles with a sample-barcoded 5' primer and J-beta primers. One entry per CDR3 protein results from TCRdb running MiXCR on the 5' RACE reads. The sample holds 1.6 million or so distinct CDR3 sequences, approximately 32% seen once. Sequencing was done on a sample of blood. The receptors were sampled from a woman aged 30 to 39 in good health.

CDR3 in DNA: TGTGCCAGCAGCCAAGATTTCAGCGGGGGTCAAGAGACCCAGTACTTC. Protein: CASSQDFSGGQETQYF. The chain recombines TRBV14 with TRBJ2-5, with 8 bases identical to TRBD2. Unmatched junction bases numbered 5, after V lost 0 bases and J lost 2 bases. The CDR3 is made up of 16 amino acids. Looked up from germline, CDR1 is SGHDN and CDR2 is FVKESK.

V gene TRBV29-1 combines with J gene TRBJ1-1; TRBD1 matches 7 bases. The CDR3 spans 12 residues. Unmatched junction bases numbered 13, after V lost 7 bases and J lost 11 bases. Germline assignment: CDR1 SQVTM and CDR2 ANQGSEA. CDR3 residues: CSGTQGTFGAFF. The CDR3 nucleotides read TGCAGCGGGACACAGGGGACATTTGGGGCTTTCTTT.

This clonotype was detected only once. This chain uses TRBV2 with TRBJ2-3; TRBD1 might be the D (6 bases). The germline V gene encodes CDR1 SNHLY and CDR2 FYNNEI. Trimming shortened V by 1 base and J by 11 bases, and 19 bases separated the two germline ends. The CDR3 covers 15 residues. CDR3 sequence (DNA): TGTGCCAGCAGTGAAGGGTGGGCCCCAGGGGTTGGGCAGTATTTT. Protein sequence: CASSEGWAPGVGQYF.

The rearrangement links TRBV19 to TRBJ2-3; 11 nucleotides agree with TRBD2. Trimming at V came to 7 bases and at J to 1 base, leaving 4 bases not matched to a gene. The germline V gene has CDR1 LNHDA and CDR2 SQIVND (reference sequence). This CDR3 has 15 amino acids. The CDR3 spells CASNQLAGGTDTQYF. CDR3 in DNA: TGTGCCAGTAACCAACTAGCGGGGGGCACAGATACGCAGTATTTT.

This rearrangement joins TRBV10-1 to TRBJ2-3; TRBD2 might be the D (6 bases). Germline loops: CDR1 WNHNN, CDR2 SYGVQD (reference sequence). V lost 3 bases and J lost 0, with 19 bases in between. The CDR3 covers 18 residues. CDR3 coding DNA: TGCGCCAGCAGTGAATCCCTTAGGGATAGCGGAAGCACAGATACGCAGTATTTT. Translation gives CASSESLRDSGSTDTQYF.

V and J are TRBV27 and TRBJ1-6, with a weak D call TRBD1 (6 bases). V was shortened by 3 bases and J by 0 bases, with 12 bases between the two germline ends. Germline V gene lookup returns CDR1 MNHEY and CDR2 SMNVEV (reference sequence). The CDR3 has 17 amino acids. CDR3 in amino acids: CASSFRGASSYNSPLHF. The DNA for the CDR3 is TGTGCCAGCAGTTTCCGGGGGGCGAGCTCCTATAATTCACCCCTCCACTTT.

V usage is TRBV20-1 and J usage is TRBJ2-7; 8 bases match TRBD2. V gave up 5 bases and J gave up 5 bases; unmatched junction bases: 11. In germline, CDR1 is DFQATT, CDR2 SNEGSKA (reference sequence). The CDR3 spans 14 residues. The CDR3 DNA follows: TGCAGTGCTTCTGGGACTAGTGGGGATAACGAGCAGTACTTC. It yields the protein CSASGTSGDNEQYF.

The V and J genes are TRBV20-1 and TRBJ1-2, with D tentatively TRBD1 (5 bases). The V and J ends lost 5 bases and 2 bases respectively, with 12 bases between them. Germline CDR1 and CDR2: DFQATT and SNEGSKA (reference sequence). The CDR3 extends over 13 amino acids. The CDR3 DNA sequence: TGCAGTGCTCGGGACGGCCAAAACTATGGCTACACCTTC. Amino acid sequence: CSARDGQNYGYTF.

The genes are TRBV11-2 and TRBJ2-7; TRBD2 matches at 14 bases. The CDR3 covers 17 residues. From germline, CDR1 is SGHAT and CDR2 FQNNGV. With V trimmed by 1 base and J by 6 bases, 8 bases remained unmatched. Written as DNA, the CDR3 is TGTGCCAGCAGCTTAGGACTAGCGGGAGGGCCGTTCGGCGAGCAGTACTTC. Translation gives CASSLGLAGGPFGEQYF.

About this clonotype: A read error may account for a junction end that differs from germline. J is TRBJ2-2 and V is TRBV27; D may be TRBD2 (5 bases). CDR1 MNHEY and CDR2 SMNVEV come from the germline V gene (reference sequence). The CDR3 is 12 residues long. CDR3 nucleotides: TGTGCCAGCAGTTTTATATCCGGGGAGCGGTTTTTT. It encodes CASSFISGERFF.

This clonotype has just a few counts. The chain couples TRBV3-1 to TRBJ1-5; 7 bases fit TRBD1. The J segment lost 7 bases and the V segment lost 4 bases, leaving 7 bases of the junction unmatched. The CDR3 runs to 14 residues. Germline loops: CDR1 LGHDT, CDR2 YNNKEL (reference sequence). CDR3 in DNA: TGTGCCAGCAGCCTACAGGGGAGCAGCCAGCCCCAGCATTTT. Its translation is CASSLQGSSQPQHF. Full variable domain (remainder filled in from reference TRBV3-1 and TRBJ1-5): DTAVSQTPKYLVTQMGNDKSIKCEQNLGHDTMYWYKQDSKKFLKIMFSYNNKELIINETVPNRFSPKSPDKAHLNLHINSLELGDSAVYFCASSLQGSSQPQHFGDGTRLSIL.

This clonotype has a handful of counts. This chain joins TRBV5-8 and TRBJ1-5, with TRBD1 matching over 8 bases. The CDR3 contains 15 residues. V lost 4 bases and J lost 7; bases outside the gene matches: 10. Germline-derived CDR1 and CDR2 are SGHTS and YDEGEE. CDR3 amino acids: CASSGQTGVGQPQHF. The CDR3 DNA sequence: TGTGCCAGCAGCGGCCAGACAGGGGTCGGCCAGCCCCAGCATTTT.

Of note for this clonotype: Compared with germline, one end of the junction differs, possibly owing to a read error. The V and J genes are TRBV10-3 and TRBJ2-1; 9 positions match TRBD2. The CDR3 sequence is 14 residues long. Germline-derived CDR1 and CDR2 are ENHRY and SYGVKD. CDR3 nucleotides: TGTGCCATCAAGATTAGCGGGAGCGGGAATGAGCAGGTCTTC. Residues: CAIKISGSGNEQVF.

The chain is built from TRBV30 and TRBJ1-1; unclear D gene. V dropped 4 bases and J dropped 1 base, with 10 bases sitting between them. This CDR3 comprises 13 residues. Germline assignment: CDR1 GTSNPN and CDR2 SVGIG (reference sequence). The CDR3 loop reads CAWIVQKNTEAFF. DNA for the CDR3: TGTGCCTGGATAGTCCAAAAGAACACTGAAGCTTTCTTT.

This clonotype appeared a single time. A read error may explain this, as a much larger clone is one base away. V usage is TRBV10-3 and J usage is TRBJ2-6; D perhaps matches TRBD1 (5 bases). The length of the CDR3 is 19 residues. Germline-derived CDR1 and CDR2 are ENHRY and SYGVKD. Here the CDR3 DNA reads TGTGCCATCAGTGAGTCGATTTTAGGACGGACCTCTGGGGCCAACCTCCTGACTTTC. Translated, it gives CAISESILGRTSGANLLTF.

The chain links TRBV7-9 to TRBJ2-3, with D perhaps TRBD1 or TRBD2 (5 bases each). V was shortened by 5 bases and J by 0 bases, with 12 bases between the two germline ends. This CDR3 region has 15 residues. Germline V gene lookup returns CDR1 SEHNR and CDR2 FQNEAQ (reference sequence). DNA for the CDR3: TGTGCCAGCAGCCCAGGGAGTTTAAGCACAGATACGCAGTATTTT. This codes for CASSPGSLSTDTQYF.

This clonotype has at least ten counts. The chain carries TRBV29-1 and TRBJ2-7, with 8 bases identical to TRBD2. The CDR3 length is 13 residues. CDR1 and CDR2 from the germline V gene are SQVTM and ANQGSEA. Trimming took 4 bases from V and 3 from J; bases not matched to a gene: 5. The CDR3 is CSVVGTSIYEQYF. The CDR3 DNA reads TGCAGCGTTGTTGGGACTAGTATCTACGAGCAGTACTTC.

V and J are TRBV9 and TRBJ1-4, with D unresolved. This CDR3 comprises 15 residues. V was trimmed by 3 bases and J by 6 bases, leaving 15 bases between them. The germline V gene encodes CDR1 SGDLS and CDR2 YYNGEE. DNA for the CDR3: TGTGCCAGCAGCGACCGACCTGATGGGGATGAAAAACTGTTTTTT. Encoded protein: CASSDRPDGDEKLFF.

The J gene is TRBJ2-5, the V gene TRBV6-5, with D perhaps matching TRBD2 (6 bases). The J call could be wrong; TRBJ2-7 is a better fit for the DNA end. The CDR3 has 14 residues. Germline V lookup: CDR1 MNHEY, CDR2 SVGAGI. The CDR3 coding sequence is TGTGCCAGCAGCCCGGGGACTCCGCCCCGCGAGCAGTACTTC. Translating it yields CASSPGTPPREQYF.

This rearrangement joins TRBV12-3 or TRBV12-4 to TRBJ1-1; D is ambiguous. This CDR3 region has 13 residues. V was cut by 7 bases and J by 1 base, with 10 bases left in between. Here the CDR3 DNA reads TGTGCCAGCACCTTCTGGGGGAACACTGAAGCTTTCTTT. This codes for CASTFWGNTEAFF.

This clonotype has a handful of counts. The rearrangement uses TRBV4-1 and TRBJ1-1; 7 positions agree with TRBD1. Looked up from germline, CDR1 is MGHRA and CDR2 is YSYEKL. This CDR3 is 16 amino acids long. The junction had 8 bases not matched to a gene; V was cut back by 1 base and J by 3 bases. Here the CDR3 reads CASSQGGGSLYTEAFF. CDR3 DNA: TGCGCCAGCAGCCAAGGAGGGGGCAGCTTATACACTGAAGCTTTCTTT.

Points on this clonotype: Just one base apart from a much larger clone, this may be a read error. V is TRBV11-2 and J is TRBJ2-7, with a tentative D call TRBD2 (6 bases). Germline lookup yields CDR1 SGHAT and CDR2 FQNNGV. The CDR3 is 14 amino acids. The V end was cut by 6 bases, the J end by 0 bases, with 12 bases between. The CDR3 nucleotides are TGTGCCAGCAGGTTTGCGGGAACCTCCTACGAGCAGTACTTC. Amino acid sequence: CASRFAGTSYEQYF.

CDR3 DNA sequence: TGTGCCAGCAGCCGAGACGGGGGGGCCGGTGAGACCCAGTACTTC. Translation: CASSRDGGAGETQYF. The chain recombines TRBV11-2 with TRBJ2-5, with 8 nucleotides matching TRBD2. With 5 bases clipped from V and 5 bases from J, the junction kept 10 bases outside the gene matches. The CDR3 sequence is 15 residues long. Germline CDR1 reads SGHAT; CDR2 reads FQNNGV.

The table lists this clonotype with a few counts. The rearrangement uses TRBV20-1 and TRBJ1-5; TRBD1 might be the D (5 bases). Trimming cost V 6 bases and J 5 bases, with 17 bases left between them. The CDR3 runs 14 residues. Germline V lookup: CDR1 DFQATT, CDR2 SNEGSKA (reference sequence). The CDR3 region is CSAAPGTGDQPQHF. The DNA for the CDR3 is TGCAGTGCCGCCCCAGGGACGGGCGATCAGCCCCAGCATTTT.

This clonotype was seen only a few times. The V gene is TRBV5-5, the J gene TRBJ1-6; D perhaps matches TRBD1 (6 bases). This CDR3 region has 16 residues. In germline, CDR1 is SGHKS, CDR2 YYEKEE (reference sequence). Trimming took off 0 bases at V and 4 bases at J, with 11 bases between the two ends. CDR3 sequence: CASSLVDRSYNSPLHF. Here the CDR3 DNA reads TGTGCCAGCAGCTTGGTGGACAGATCATATAATTCACCCCTCCACTTT.

This clonotype was detected only a few times. The chain couples TRBV15 to TRBJ2-3; D possibly corresponds to TRBD2 (5 bases). CDR1 is LNHNV, CDR2 YYDKDF, per germline (reference sequence). CDR3 length equals 18 residues. Trimming left V 2 bases short and J 5 bases short, with 23 bases between. The CDR3 bases are TGTGCCACCAGCAGAACCCCGGCGGGCCACATAAGGGTAGATACGCAGTATTTT. Encoded protein: CATSRTPAGHIRVDTQYF.

The table lists this clonotype with a few counts. The rearrangement uses TRBV12-3 or TRBV12-4 and TRBJ1-6, with 11 nucleotides matching TRBD1. The CDR3 runs 15 residues. V lost 3 bases, J lost 9 bases, and 4 bases stayed unmatched. The CDR3 sequence is CASSFGQGAGSPLHF. The CDR3 nucleotides are TGTGCCAGCAGTTTCGGACAGGGGGCAGGTTCACCCCTCCACTTT.

On this clonotype itself: At one end the junction does not follow the germline gene, possibly because of a read error. V and J are TRBV9 and TRBJ1-2, with D possibly matching TRBD1 (5 bases). The CDR3 spans 14 residues. CDR1 is SGDLS and CDR2 is YYNGEE in the germline V gene. The DNA of the CDR3 is TGTGTCAGCAGCGTAGAGGAGGGGAACTATGGCTACACCTTC. Protein product: CVSSVEEGNYGYTF.

This clonotype was seen a handful of times. The genes are TRBV30 and TRBJ2-7; 10 bases fit TRBD2. Trimming cost V 2 bases and J 1 base; bases outside gene matches: 2. The germline V gene encodes CDR1 GTSNPN and CDR2 SVGIG (reference sequence). This CDR3 spans 14 amino acids. The DNA of the CDR3 is TGTGCCTGGAGTAGCGGGAGGGGGTCCTACGAGCAGTACTTC. The encoded protein is CAWSSGRGSYEQYF.